A selection of T cell receptor beta chains follows, all from one sample in a study of blood T cell repertoires in COVID-19. The data were produced by immunoSEQ multiplex PCR, yet TCRdb's version contains in-frame clones alone and is incomplete. The table shows 400,000 to 450,000 clones, with around 90% occurring only once. The sequenced sample consisted of peripheral blood. Source of these receptors: a man aged 18 to 29 with COVID-19, enrolled during active disease. The conserved cysteine and the conserved F or W are not part of the CDR3 here.

TRBV27,TRBJ2-1,ASSPDRGGYNEQF
TRBV19,TRBJ2-1,ASSIASLAGGYNEQF
TRBV19,TRBJ2-6,ATSPGLEANVLT
TRBV6-4,TRBJ2-3,ASTGQSTDTQY
TRBV6-4,TRBJ2-1,ASSDEGSSYNEQF
TRBV7-8,TRBJ2-3,ASSASGTGRSDTQY
TRBV5-1,TRBJ1-2,ASSFGQSGRLYGYT
TRBV18,TRBJ1-4,ASSPKTGTVNEKLF
TRBV10-3,TRBJ2-3,AISESVSGESTDTQY
TRBV3-1/TRBV3-2,TRBJ2-5,ASSQGYRGETQY
TRBV3-1/TRBV3-2,TRBJ2-7,ASSQVTSPYEQY
TRBV27,TRBJ1-1,ASSPRQGRDTEAF
TRBV27,TRBJ2-7,ASRQDRTYEQY
TRBV14,TRBJ1-1,ASSPGAGVRRAF
TRBV3-1/TRBV3-2,TRBJ2-7,ASSPPRERGDYEQY